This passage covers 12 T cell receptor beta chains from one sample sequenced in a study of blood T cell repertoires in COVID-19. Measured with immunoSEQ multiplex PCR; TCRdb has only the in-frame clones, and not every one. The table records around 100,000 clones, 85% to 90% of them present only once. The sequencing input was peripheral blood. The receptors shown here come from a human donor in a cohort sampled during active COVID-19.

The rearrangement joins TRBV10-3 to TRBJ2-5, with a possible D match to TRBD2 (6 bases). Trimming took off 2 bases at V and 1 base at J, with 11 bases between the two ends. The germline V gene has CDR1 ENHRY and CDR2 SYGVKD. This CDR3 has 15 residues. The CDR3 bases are TGTGCCATCAGTGAGCATTTGGAGGGCCAAGAGACCCAGTACTTC. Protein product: CAISEHLEGQETQYF.

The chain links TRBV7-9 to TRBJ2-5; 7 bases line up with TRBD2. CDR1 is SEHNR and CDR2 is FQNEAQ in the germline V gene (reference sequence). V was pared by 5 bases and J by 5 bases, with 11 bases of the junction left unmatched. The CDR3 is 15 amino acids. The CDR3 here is CASSPGGSETETQYF. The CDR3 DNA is TGTGCCAGCAGCCCGGGCGGGAGCGAGACGGAGACCCAGTACTTC. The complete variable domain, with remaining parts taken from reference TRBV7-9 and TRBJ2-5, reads DTGVSQNPRHKITKRGQNVTFRCDPISEHNRLYWYRQTLGQGPEFLTYFQNEAQLEKSRLLSDRFSAERPKGSFSTLEIQRTEQGDSAMYLCASSPGGSETETQYFGPGTRLLVL.

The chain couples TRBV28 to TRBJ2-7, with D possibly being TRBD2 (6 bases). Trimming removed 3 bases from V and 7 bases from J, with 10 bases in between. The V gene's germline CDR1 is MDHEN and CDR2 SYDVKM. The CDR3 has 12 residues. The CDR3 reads CASSLFRGEQYF. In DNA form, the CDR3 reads TGTGCCAGCAGTTTGTTCCGGGGGGAGCAGTACTTC.

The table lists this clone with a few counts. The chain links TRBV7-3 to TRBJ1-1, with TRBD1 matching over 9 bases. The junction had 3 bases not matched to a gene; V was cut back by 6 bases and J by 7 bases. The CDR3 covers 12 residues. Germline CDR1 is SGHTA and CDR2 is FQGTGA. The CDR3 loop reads CASSQGQGEAFF. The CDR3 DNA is TGTGCCAGCAGTCAGGGACAGGGTGAAGCTTTCTTT.

CDR3 nucleotides: TGTGCCAGCAGCTTGGCCGTAGCGGGGGGGAAAGAGACCCAGTACTTC. It is translated as CASSLAVAGGKETQYF. V and J are TRBV5-4 and TRBJ2-5, with TRBD2 identical over 11 bases. CDR3 size: 16 residues. V lost 0 bases to trimming and J lost 3 bases; unmatched junction nucleotides: 4. Germline V gene lookup returns CDR1 SGHNT and CDR2 YYREEE (reference sequence).

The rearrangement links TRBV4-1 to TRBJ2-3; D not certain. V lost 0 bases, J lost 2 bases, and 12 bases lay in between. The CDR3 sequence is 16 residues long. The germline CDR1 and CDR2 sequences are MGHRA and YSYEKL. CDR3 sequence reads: CASSQDVGSFTDTQYF. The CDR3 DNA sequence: TGCGCCAGCAGCCAAGATGTGGGCTCTTTCACAGATACGCAGTATTTT.

In DNA, the CDR3 is TGTGCCAGCAGCCATGGTTGCGGGGGCAGCGAGCAGTTCTTC. As protein: CASSHGCGGSEQFF. The chain links TRBV3-1 (or the pseudogene TRBV3-2) to TRBJ2-1; D is possibly TRBD2 (7 bases). Germline V gene data show CDR1 as LGHDT and CDR2 as YNNKEL (reference sequence). V lost 3 bases to trimming and J lost 10 bases, with 16 bases between them. This CDR3 is 14 amino acids long.

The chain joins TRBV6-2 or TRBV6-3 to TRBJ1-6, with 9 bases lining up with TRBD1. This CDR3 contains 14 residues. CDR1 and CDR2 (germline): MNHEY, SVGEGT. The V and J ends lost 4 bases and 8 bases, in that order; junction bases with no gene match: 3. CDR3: CASSSYRGHSPLHF. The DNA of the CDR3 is TGTGCCAGCAGTTCCTACAGGGGGCATTCACCCCTCCACTTT.

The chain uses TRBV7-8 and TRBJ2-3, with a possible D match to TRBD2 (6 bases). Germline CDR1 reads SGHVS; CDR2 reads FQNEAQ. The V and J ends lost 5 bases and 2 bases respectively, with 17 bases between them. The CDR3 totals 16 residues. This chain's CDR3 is CASSTGDSGATDTQYF. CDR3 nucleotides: TGTGCCAGCAGCACTGGGGATAGCGGCGCCACAGATACGCAGTATTTT.

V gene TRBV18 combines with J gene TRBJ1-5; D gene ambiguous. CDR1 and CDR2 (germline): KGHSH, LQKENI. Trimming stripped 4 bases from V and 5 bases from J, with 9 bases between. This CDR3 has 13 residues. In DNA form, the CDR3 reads TGTGCCAGCTCACGAGGGATCGATCAGCCCCAGCATTTT. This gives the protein CASSRGIDQPQHF.

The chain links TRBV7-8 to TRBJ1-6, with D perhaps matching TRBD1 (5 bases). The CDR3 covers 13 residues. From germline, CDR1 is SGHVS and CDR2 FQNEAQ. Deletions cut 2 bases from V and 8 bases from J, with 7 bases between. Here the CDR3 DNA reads TGTGCCAGCAGCTTATTAGGGGATTCACCCCTCCACTTT. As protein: CASSLLGDSPLHF.

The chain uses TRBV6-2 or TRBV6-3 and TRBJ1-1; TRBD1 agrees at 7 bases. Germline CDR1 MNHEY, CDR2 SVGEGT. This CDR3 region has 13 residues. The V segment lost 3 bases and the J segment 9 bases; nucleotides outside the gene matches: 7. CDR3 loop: CASSYGPGQKAFF. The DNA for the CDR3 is TGTGCCAGCAGTTATGGCCCGGGACAGAAAGCTTTCTTT.